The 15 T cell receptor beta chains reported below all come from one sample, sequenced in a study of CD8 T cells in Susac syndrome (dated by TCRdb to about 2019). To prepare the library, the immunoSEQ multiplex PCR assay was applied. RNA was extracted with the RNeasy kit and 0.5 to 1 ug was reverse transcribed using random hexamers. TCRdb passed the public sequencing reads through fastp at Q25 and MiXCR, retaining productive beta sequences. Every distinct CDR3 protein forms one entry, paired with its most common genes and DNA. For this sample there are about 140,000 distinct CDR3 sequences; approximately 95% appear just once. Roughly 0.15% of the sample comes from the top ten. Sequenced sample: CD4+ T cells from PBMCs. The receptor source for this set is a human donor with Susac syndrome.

The CDR3 nucleotides are TGTGCCAGCAGCCGACAGGGTGCCACTGAAGCTTTCTTT. It yields the protein CASSRQGATEAFF. J is TRBJ1-1 and V is TRBV7-6, with 7 bases that match TRBD1. This CDR3 is 13 amino acids long. CDR1 is SGHVS and CDR2 is FNYEAQ in the germline V gene. V shed 5 bases and J 4 bases; nucleotides not matched to a gene: 4.

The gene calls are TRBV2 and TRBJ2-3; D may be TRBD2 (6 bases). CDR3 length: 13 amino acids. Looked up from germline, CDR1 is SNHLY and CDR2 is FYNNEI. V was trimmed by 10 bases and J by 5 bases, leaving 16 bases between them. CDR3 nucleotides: TGTGCCATCAGACTAGGTGACGGAGATACGCAGTATTTT. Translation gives CAIRLGDGDTQYF.

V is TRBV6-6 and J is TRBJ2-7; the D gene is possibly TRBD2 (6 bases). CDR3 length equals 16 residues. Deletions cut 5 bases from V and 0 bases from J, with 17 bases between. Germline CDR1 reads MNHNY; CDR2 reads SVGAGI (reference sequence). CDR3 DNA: TGTGCCAGCAGTAGTCTGCGGGGTAAGGTCTCCTACGAGCAGTACTTC. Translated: CASSSLRGKVSYEQYF.

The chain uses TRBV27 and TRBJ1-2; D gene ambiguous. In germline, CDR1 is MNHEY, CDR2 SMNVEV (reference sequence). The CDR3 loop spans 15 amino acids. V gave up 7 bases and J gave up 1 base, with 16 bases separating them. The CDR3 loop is CASTPTPGFNYGYTF. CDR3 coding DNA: TGTGCCAGCACCCCGACCCCCGGCTTTAACTATGGCTACACCTTC.

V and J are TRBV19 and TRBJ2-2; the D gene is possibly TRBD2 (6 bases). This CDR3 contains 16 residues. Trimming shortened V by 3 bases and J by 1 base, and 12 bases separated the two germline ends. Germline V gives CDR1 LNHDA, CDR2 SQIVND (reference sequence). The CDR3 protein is CASSIGGVVNTGELFF. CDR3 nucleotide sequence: TGTGCCAGTAGTATCGGAGGGGTCGTGAACACCGGGGAGCTGTTTTTT.

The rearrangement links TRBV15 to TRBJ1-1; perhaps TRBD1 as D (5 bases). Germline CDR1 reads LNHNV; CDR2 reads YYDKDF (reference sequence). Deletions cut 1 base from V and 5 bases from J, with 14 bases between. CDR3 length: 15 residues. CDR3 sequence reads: CATSRGGQTRTEAFF. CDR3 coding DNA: TGTGCCACCAGCAGAGGTGGACAAACGAGGACTGAAGCTTTCTTT.

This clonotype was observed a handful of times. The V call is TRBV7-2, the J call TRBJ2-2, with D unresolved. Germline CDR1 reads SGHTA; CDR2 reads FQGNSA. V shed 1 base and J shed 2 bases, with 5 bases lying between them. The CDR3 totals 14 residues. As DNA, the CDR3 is TGTGCCAGCAGCTTAGATGCCAACACCGGGGAGCTGTTTTTT. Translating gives CASSLDANTGELFF.

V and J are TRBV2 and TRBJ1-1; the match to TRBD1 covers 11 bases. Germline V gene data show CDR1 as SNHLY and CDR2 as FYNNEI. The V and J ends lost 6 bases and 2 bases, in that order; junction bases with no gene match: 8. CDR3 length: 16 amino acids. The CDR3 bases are TGTGCCAGCAGGGCGGTGGGACAGGGGGTAAACACTGAAGCTTTCTTT. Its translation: CASRAVGQGVNTEAFF. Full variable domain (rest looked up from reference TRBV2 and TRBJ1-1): EPEVTQTPSHQVTQMGQEVILRCVPISNHLYFYWYRQILGQKVEFLVSFYNNEISEKSEIFDDQFSVERPDGSNFTLKIRSTKLEDSAMYFCASRAVGQGVNTEAFFGQGTRLTVV.

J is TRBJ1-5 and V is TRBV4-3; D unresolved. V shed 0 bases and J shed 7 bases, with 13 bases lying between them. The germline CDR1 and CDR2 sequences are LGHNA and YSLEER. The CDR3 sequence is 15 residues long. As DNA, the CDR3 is TGCGCCAGCAGCCAAGATAACGGACGGGCCCAGCCCCAGCATTTT. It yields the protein CASSQDNGRAQPQHF.

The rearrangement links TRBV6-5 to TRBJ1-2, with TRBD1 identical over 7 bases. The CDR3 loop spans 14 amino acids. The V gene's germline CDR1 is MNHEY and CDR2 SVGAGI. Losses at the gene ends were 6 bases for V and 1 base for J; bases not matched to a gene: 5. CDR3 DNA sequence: TGTGCCAGCAGAGCGACAGGGAATAACTATGGCTACACCTTC. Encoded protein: CASRATGNNYGYTF.

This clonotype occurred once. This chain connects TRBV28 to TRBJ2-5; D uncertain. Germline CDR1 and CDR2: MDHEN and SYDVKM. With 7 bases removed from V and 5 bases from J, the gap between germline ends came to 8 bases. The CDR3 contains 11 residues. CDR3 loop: CASILGETQYF. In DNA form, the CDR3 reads TGTGCCAGCATCCTTGGGGAGACCCAGTACTTC.

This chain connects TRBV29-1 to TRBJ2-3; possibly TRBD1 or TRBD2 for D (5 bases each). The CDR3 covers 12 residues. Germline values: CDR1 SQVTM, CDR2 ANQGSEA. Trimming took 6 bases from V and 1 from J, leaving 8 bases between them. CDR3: CSVGDGTDTQYF. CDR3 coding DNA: TGCAGCGTCGGGGACGGCACAGATACGCAGTATTTT.

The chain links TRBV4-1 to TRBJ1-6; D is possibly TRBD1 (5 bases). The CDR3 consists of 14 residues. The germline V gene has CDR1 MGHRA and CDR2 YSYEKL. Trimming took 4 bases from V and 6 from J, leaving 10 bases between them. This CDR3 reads CASSPRQTNSPLHF. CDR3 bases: TGCGCCAGCAGCCCAAGACAGACTAATTCACCCCTCCACTTT.

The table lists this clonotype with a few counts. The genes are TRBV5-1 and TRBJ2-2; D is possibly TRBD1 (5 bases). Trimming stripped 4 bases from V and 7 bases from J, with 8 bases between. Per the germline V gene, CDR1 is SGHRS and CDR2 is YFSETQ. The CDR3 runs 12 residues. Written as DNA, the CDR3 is TGCGCCAGCAGCCAGGGCGTCGGGGAGCTGTTTTTT. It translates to CASSQGVGELFF.

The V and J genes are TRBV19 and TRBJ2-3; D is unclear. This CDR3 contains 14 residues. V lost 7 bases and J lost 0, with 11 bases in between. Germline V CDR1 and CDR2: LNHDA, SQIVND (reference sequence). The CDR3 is CASKDGSSTDTQYF. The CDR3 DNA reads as TGTGCCAGTAAAGATGGGTCTAGCACAGATACGCAGTATTTT.